Below, 28 T cell receptor beta chains from the same sample are listed, as sequenced in a study of CD8+ T cells in alopecia areata. Described treatment: oral pan-JAK inhibitor, 5-10 mg twice daily. Once RNA had been extracted, it was reverse transcribed into cDNA to act as the sequencing template. Produced via immunoSEQ multiplex PCR; TCRdb's table is partial and in-frame only. The sample holds more than 110,000 clones; around half are singletons and the top ten take about 16%. The sequenced sample was CD8+ T cells sorted from blood, obtained at week 4, from a patient treated with tofacitinib. The receptors stem from a human donor with alopecia areata.

Only a few counts were recorded for this clone. The chain combines TRBV11-2 with TRBJ2-2; D not certain. V lost 1 base and J lost 4, with 10 bases in between. CDR3 length: 15 residues. CDR1 and CDR2 from the germline V gene are SGHAT and FQNNGV. The CDR3 sequence: CASSLGGKATGELFF. The CDR3 DNA sequence: TGTGCCAGCAGCTTAGGGGGAAAAGCCACCGGGGAGCTGTTTTTT.

This chain uses TRBV9 with TRBJ1-1; D call uncertain. The V end was cut by 0 bases, the J end by 1 base, with 10 bases between. CDR1 and CDR2 (germline): SGDLS, YYNGEE. CDR3 length equals 15 residues. In DNA form, the CDR3 reads TGTGCCAGCAGCGTAGAATATGCCCCGAACACTGAAGCTTTCTTT. Protein: CASSVEYAPNTEAFF.

The J gene is TRBJ2-7, the V gene TRBV5-1; 8 bases map to TRBD1. Germline V lookup: CDR1 SGHRS, CDR2 YFSETQ. V lost 4 bases and J lost 4; bases outside the gene matches: 7. The CDR3 runs to 14 residues. CDR3 sequence (DNA): TGCGCCAGCAGCCTGGAAACAGGGGGGTACGAGCAGTACTTC. This translates into CASSLETGGYEQYF.

On this clone: The same CDR3 is also encoded by other DNA sequences in this sample. The chain links TRBV11-2 to TRBJ2-7, with a tentative D call TRBD1 (6 bases). V dropped 3 bases and J dropped 7 bases, with 10 bases sitting between them. Germline assignment: CDR1 SGHAT and CDR2 FQNNGV. The CDR3 totals 12 residues. The CDR3 coding sequence is TGTGCCAGCAGCTTGGACAGCAATGAGCAGTACTTC. This translates into CASSLDSNEQYF. The full variable domain, in which reference TRBV11-2 and TRBJ2-7 provide the parts outside the CDR3, is EAGVAQSPRYKIIEKRQSVAFWCNPISGHATLYWYQQILGQGPKLLIQFQNNGVVDDSQLPKDRFSAERLKGVDSTLKIQPAKLEDSAVYLCASSLDSNEQYFGPGTRLTVT.

A few counts support this clone. The genes are TRBV10-3 and TRBJ1-2; D remains unclear. Trimming took 10 bases from V and 2 from J, leaving 8 bases between them. The CDR3 is made up of 11 amino acids. Germline V gives CDR1 ENHRY, CDR2 SYGVKD. The CDR3 loop is CATQENYGYTF. The CDR3 nucleotides are TGTGCCACCCAGGAAAACTATGGCTACACCTTC.

This clone was seen a few times. The rearrangement joins TRBV29-1 to TRBJ2-3; possibly TRBD1 for D (6 bases). The CDR3 spans 17 residues. CDR1 SQVTM and CDR2 ANQGSEA come from the germline V gene. V lost 7 bases to trimming and J lost 2 bases, with 25 bases between them. The CDR3 sequence: CSALIRDNVYFTDTQYF. CDR3 DNA sequence: TGCAGCGCACTGATCCGGGACAACGTCTACTTCACAGATACGCAGTATTTT.

The V gene is TRBV6-1, the J gene TRBJ2-2, with 7 bases fitting TRBD2. V lost 4 bases and J lost 2; bases outside the gene matches: 7. Per germline, CDR1 MNHNS and CDR2 SASEGT. The CDR3 extends over 16 amino acids. CDR3 protein: CASSGEAGRNTGELFF. In DNA, the CDR3 is TGTGCCAGCAGTGGGGAAGCGGGGAGAAACACCGGGGAGCTGTTTTTT.

The CDR3 here is CASSPSRRVEDEQYF. CDR3 coding DNA: TGCGCCAGCAGCCCCTCCCGCAGGGTTGAGGACGAGCAGTACTTC. J is TRBJ2-7 and V is TRBV5-1; tentatively, D is TRBD1 (5 bases). The CDR3 has 15 amino acids. Trimming cost V 4 bases and J 5 bases, with 19 bases left between them. Germline V lookup: CDR1 SGHRS, CDR2 YFSETQ.

The rearrangement joins TRBV9 to TRBJ2-1; the D gene is possibly TRBD2 (6 bases). The germline CDR1 and CDR2 sequences are SGDLS and YYNGEE. The V end lost 3 bases, the J end lost 8 bases, and 15 bases lay between the germline ends. The CDR3 sequence is 14 residues long. CDR3 sequence reads: CASSANWGVDEQFF. The CDR3 nucleotides are TGTGCCAGCAGCGCGAATTGGGGGGTAGATGAGCAGTTCTTC.

The genes are TRBV5-6 and TRBJ1-1, with 8 bases fitting TRBD1. There are 14 residues in the CDR3. V dropped 4 bases and J dropped 3; count of bases not matched to a gene: 5. CDR1 SGHDT and CDR2 YYEEEE come from the germline V gene. This CDR3 reads CASSLRTGHTEAFF. The CDR3 DNA is TGTGCCAGCAGCCTTCGGACAGGGCACACTGAAGCTTTCTTT.

This rearrangement joins TRBV4-3 to TRBJ1-6; TRBD1 matches at 8 bases. The germline CDR1 and CDR2 sequences are LGHNA and YSLEER. The CDR3 extends over 16 amino acids. V was pared by 1 base and J by 10 bases, with 9 bases of the junction left unmatched. The CDR3 loop is CASSQGTGGIWSPLHF. The CDR3 nucleotides are TGCGCCAGCAGCCAAGGCACAGGGGGAATCTGGTCACCCCTCCACTTT.

This chain uses TRBV6-6 with TRBJ2-3, with no clear D. CDR3 length: 13 amino acids. Germline CDR1 MNHNY, CDR2 SVGAGI (reference sequence). Trimming shortened V by 5 bases and J by 4 bases, and 10 bases separated the two germline ends. The CDR3 is CASSGWTADTQYF. CDR3 in DNA: TGTGCCAGCAGTGGCTGGACCGCAGATACGCAGTATTTT.

V and J are TRBV19 and TRBJ1-1; weak D call: TRBD1 (6 bases). Trimming removed 5 bases from V and 8 bases from J, with 18 bases in between. CDR1 is LNHDA, CDR2 SQIVND, per germline (reference sequence). This CDR3 spans 14 amino acids. Written as DNA, the CDR3 is TGTGCCAGTAGTCTTGGTGTCGGTGGGACAGAAGCTTTCTTT. Encoded protein: CASSLGVGGTEAFF. The full variable domain, rest sourced from reference TRBV19 and TRBJ1-1, is DGGITQSPKYLFRKEGQNVTLSCEQNLNHDAMYWYRQDPGQGLRLIYYSQIVNDFQKGDIAEGYSVSREKKESFPLTVTSAQKNPTAFYLCASSLGVGGTEAFFGQGTRLTVV.

This clone was detected many times. The chain employs TRBV30 and TRBJ2-7; D ambiguous. Looked up from germline, CDR1 is GTSNPN and CDR2 is SVGIG (reference sequence). Trimming removed 4 bases from V and 2 bases from J, with 6 bases in between. The length of the CDR3 is 11 residues. The CDR3 bases are TGTGCCTGGACAGAAGCCTACGAGCAGTACTTC. Amino acid sequence: CAWTEAYEQYF.

This clone was seen a few times. A far larger clone is just one base off, so this is likely a read error. The J gene is TRBJ1-5, the V gene TRBV4-2, with unresolved D. Trimming took off 2 bases at V and 4 bases at J, with 12 bases between the two ends. CDR3 length equals 15 residues. The germline V gene has CDR1 LGHNA and CDR2 YNFKEQ. Written as DNA, the CDR3 is TGTGCCAGCAGCCAAAGCCAGGTCTATAATCAGCCCCAGCATTTT. Its protein is CASSQSQVYNQPQHF.

The V and J genes are TRBV5-1 and TRBJ2-3; D gene ambiguous. V lost 0 bases and J 4 bases, leaving 6 bases between the germline ends. The CDR3 totals 13 residues. Germline V CDR1 and CDR2: SGHRS, YFSETQ. CDR3 nucleotide sequence: TGCGCCAGCAGCTTGGATCCGTCAGATACGCAGTATTTT. Its protein product is CASSLDPSDTQYF.

The chain recombines TRBV6-5 with TRBJ2-1, with 8 bases that match TRBD2. J was trimmed by 10 bases and V by 6 bases; bases with no gene match: 8. This CDR3 spans 13 amino acids. Looked up from germline, CDR1 is MNHEY and CDR2 is SVGAGI. In DNA form, the CDR3 reads TGTGCCAGCAGGGCGGGGGGCCTAGGGGAGCAGTTCTTC. As protein: CASRAGGLGEQFF.

This clone was found a few times. V usage is TRBV29-1 and J usage is TRBJ1-1; D gene ambiguous. From germline, CDR1 is SQVTM and CDR2 ANQGSEA. V dropped 6 bases and J dropped 3 bases, with 11 bases sitting between them. The length of the CDR3 is 12 residues. The CDR3 sequence is CSVRPRDTEAFF. In DNA, the CDR3 is TGCAGCGTCCGCCCACGGGACACTGAAGCTTTCTTT.

The V call is TRBV27, the J call TRBJ1-2; D is unclear. The V end was cut by 2 bases, the J end by 6 bases, with 13 bases between. Germline V gives CDR1 MNHEY, CDR2 SMNVEV (reference sequence). The CDR3 sequence is 14 residues long. CDR3 sequence (DNA): TGTGCCAGCAGTTTAGGAGGGAGCCCGAATGGCTACACCTTC. As protein: CASSLGGSPNGYTF.

The chain couples TRBV7-2 to TRBJ2-3; D is possibly TRBD2 (6 bases). Trimming cost V 2 bases and J 1 base, with 10 bases left between them. Germline V lookup: CDR1 SGHTA, CDR2 FQGNSA. This CDR3 contains 15 residues. CDR3 DNA: TGTGCCAGCAGCTTACTCGTAGCGGGCACAGATACGCAGTATTTT. This codes for CASSLLVAGTDTQYF. Full variable domain (rest looked up from reference TRBV7-2 and TRBJ2-3): GAGVSQSPSNKVTEKGKDVELRCDPISGHTALYWYRQSLGQGLEFLIYFQGNSAPDKSGLPSDRFSAERTGGSVSTLTIQRTQQEDSAVYLCASSLLVAGTDTQYFGPGTRLTVL.

This clone was counted a single time. CDR3 nucleotides: TGTGCCTGGGACCCCTCTGGAAACACCATATATTTT. It codes for CAWDPSGNTIYF. V is TRBV30 and J is TRBJ1-3, with unresolved D. Trimming removed 5 bases at V and 0 bases at J, with 5 bases between. The CDR3 loop spans 12 amino acids. Looked up from germline, CDR1 is GTSNPN and CDR2 is SVGIG (reference sequence).

The chain uses TRBV13 and TRBJ2-6, with unresolved D. The V end was cut by 0 bases, the J end by 0 bases, with 3 bases between. Per the germline V gene, CDR1 is PRHDT and CDR2 is FYEKMQ (reference sequence). The CDR3 is 15 amino acids. Written as DNA, the CDR3 is TGTGCCAGCAGCTTAGGGGACTCTGGGGCCAACGTCCTGACTTTC. Translated, it gives CASSLGDSGANVLTF. The full variable domain, in which reference TRBV13 and TRBJ2-6 provide the parts outside the CDR3, is AAGVIQSPRHLIKEKRETATLKCYPIPRHDTVYWYQQGPGQDPQFLISFYEKMQSDKGSIPDRFSAQQFSDYHSELNMSSLELGDSALYFCASSLGDSGANVLTFGAGSRLTVL.

The chain joins TRBV29-1 to TRBJ2-5, with D perhaps TRBD1 (6 bases). V was clipped by 3 bases and J by 1 base, with 15 bases between them. CDR3 size: 15 residues. The germline gives CDR1 SQVTM, CDR2 ANQGSEA. The CDR3 bases are TGCAGCGTTGAGAATTGGGGACAACTCCAAGAGACCCAGTACTTC. Translated: CSVENWGQLQETQYF.

This clone was seen more than once but under ten times. The chain uses TRBV10-3 and TRBJ1-1; D is perhaps TRBD1 (5 bases). V lost 11 bases and J 2 bases, leaving 18 bases between the germline ends. Germline-derived CDR1 and CDR2 are ENHRY and SYGVKD. This CDR3 region has 14 residues. The CDR3 loop reads CAAMPLTGNTEAFF. Written as DNA, the CDR3 is TGTGCCGCTATGCCCTTAACAGGAAACACTGAAGCTTTCTTT.

This clone has only a few counts. This chain joins TRBV6-6 and TRBJ1-1; D not resolved. V lost 6 bases and J lost 4, with 15 bases in between. CDR3 size: 14 residues. Germline V CDR1 and CDR2: MNHNY, SVGAGI (reference sequence). CDR3 DNA: TGTGCCAGCAGCTACCGTTTGGGCCCCACTGAAGCTTTCTTT. Translating it yields CASSYRLGPTEAFF.

This clone showed up just a few times. A much bigger clone sits one base away, suggesting this may be a read error. The genes are TRBV4-1 and TRBJ2-3, with 9 bases aligning to TRBD2. CDR1 MGHRA and CDR2 YSYEKL come from the germline V gene. This CDR3 contains 17 residues. After removal of 0 bases from V and 2 bases from J, the junction contained 6 bases not matched to a gene. CDR3 amino acids: CASSQDLGGGATDTQYF. The CDR3, as DNA: TGCGCCAGCAGCCAAGATCTGGGCGGGGGGGCCACAGATACGCAGTATTTT.

The genes are TRBV5-6 and TRBJ1-1, with TRBD1 as a possible D gene (5 bases). The CDR3 totals 12 residues. Germline lookup yields CDR1 SGHDT and CDR2 YYEEEE. Trimming stripped 0 bases from V and 8 bases from J, with 8 bases between. The CDR3 DNA is TGTGCCAGCAGCTTGGGAGGGGTCGAAGCTTTCTTT. Protein: CASSLGGVEAFF.

J is TRBJ2-7 and V is TRBV5-6; the match to TRBD1 covers 10 bases. The V segment lost 0 bases and the J segment 3 bases; nucleotides outside the gene matches: 3. Per the germline V gene, CDR1 is SGHDT and CDR2 is YYEEEE. The CDR3 is made up of 15 amino acids. The CDR3 region is CASSLVRDRGYEQYF. CDR3 bases: TGTGCCAGCAGCTTGGTACGGGACAGGGGCTACGAGCAGTACTTC. The full variable domain, with the rest looked up from reference TRBV5-6 and TRBJ2-7, is DAGVTQSPTHLIKTRGQQVTLRCSPKSGHDTVSWYQQALGQGPQFIFQYYEEEERQRGNFPDRFSGHQFPNYSSELNVNALLLGDSALYLCASSLVRDRGYEQYFGPGTRLTVT.